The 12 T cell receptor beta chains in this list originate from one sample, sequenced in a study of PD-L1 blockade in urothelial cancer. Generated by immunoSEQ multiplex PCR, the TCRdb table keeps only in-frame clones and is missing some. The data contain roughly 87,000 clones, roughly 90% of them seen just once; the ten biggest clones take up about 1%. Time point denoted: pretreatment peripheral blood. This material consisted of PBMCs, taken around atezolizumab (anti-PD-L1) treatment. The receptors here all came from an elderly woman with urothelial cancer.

Written as DNA, the CDR3 is TGTGCCAGCAGTTCCGCCGGGACAGGGTCACTAGAGACCCAGTACTTC. Its protein product is CASSSAGTGSLETQYF. The chain recombines TRBV27 with TRBJ2-5; 9 positions agree with TRBD1. There are 16 residues in the CDR3. Trimming took 4 bases from V and 4 from J; bases not matched to a gene: 10. CDR1 and CDR2 from the germline V gene are MNHEY and SMNVEV (reference sequence).

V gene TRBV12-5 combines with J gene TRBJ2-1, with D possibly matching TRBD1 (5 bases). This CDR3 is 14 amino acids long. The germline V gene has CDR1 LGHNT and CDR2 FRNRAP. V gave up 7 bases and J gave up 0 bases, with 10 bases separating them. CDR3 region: CASVQGSSYNEQFF. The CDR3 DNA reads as TGTGCTAGTGTGCAGGGCAGCTCCTACAATGAGCAGTTCTTC.

The CDR3 region is CASSVGGGGTGELFF. DNA for the CDR3: TGTGCCAGCAGCGTAGGGGGAGGGGGCACCGGGGAGCTGTTTTTT. The chain couples TRBV9 to TRBJ2-2, with D possibly TRBD2 on 7 matching bases. Germline V CDR1 and CDR2: SGDLS, YYNGEE. The CDR3 is 15 residues long. V dropped 0 bases and J dropped 4 bases, with 10 bases sitting between them.

For the CDR3, the DNA is TGTGCCAGCAGTTCCCTATCCTACGAGCAGTACTTC. It codes for CASSSLSYEQYF. The rearrangement links TRBV27 to TRBJ2-7; D is unresolved. The CDR3 extends over 12 amino acids. V was cut by 4 bases and J by 1 base, with 5 bases left in between. Germline V gene data show CDR1 as MNHEY and CDR2 as SMNVEV (reference sequence).

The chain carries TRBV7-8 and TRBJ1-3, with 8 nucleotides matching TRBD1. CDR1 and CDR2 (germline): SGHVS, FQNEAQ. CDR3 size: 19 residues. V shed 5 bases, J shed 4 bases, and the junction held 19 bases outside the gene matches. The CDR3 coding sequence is TGTGCCAGCAGCCCACGACCTCCAGAGGCAGGGGGCTCCGGAAACACCATATATTTT. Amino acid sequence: CASSPRPPEAGGSGNTIYF.

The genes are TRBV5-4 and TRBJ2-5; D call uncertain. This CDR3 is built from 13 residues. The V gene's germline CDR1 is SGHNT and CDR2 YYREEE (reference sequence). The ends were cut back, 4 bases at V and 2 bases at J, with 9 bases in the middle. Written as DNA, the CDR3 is TGTGCCAGCAGCCCAGCCAGGCAAGAGACCCAGTACTTC. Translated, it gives CASSPARQETQYF.

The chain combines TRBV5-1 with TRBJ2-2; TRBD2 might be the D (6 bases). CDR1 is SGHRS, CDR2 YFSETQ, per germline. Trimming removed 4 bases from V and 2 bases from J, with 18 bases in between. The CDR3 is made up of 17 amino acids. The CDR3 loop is CASSQLGVSGNTGELFF. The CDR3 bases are TGCGCCAGCAGCCAACTAGGGGTTAGCGGTAACACCGGGGAGCTGTTTTTT.

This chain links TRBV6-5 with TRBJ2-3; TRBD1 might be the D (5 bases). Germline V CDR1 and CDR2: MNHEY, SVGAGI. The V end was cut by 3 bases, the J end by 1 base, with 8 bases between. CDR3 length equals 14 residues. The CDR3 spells CASSYQGGTDTQYF. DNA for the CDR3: TGTGCCAGCAGTTATCAGGGCGGCACAGATACGCAGTATTTT.

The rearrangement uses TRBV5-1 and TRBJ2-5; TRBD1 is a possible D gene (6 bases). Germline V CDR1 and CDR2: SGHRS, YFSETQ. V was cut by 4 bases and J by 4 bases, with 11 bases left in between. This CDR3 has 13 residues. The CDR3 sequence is CASSRGQLETQYF. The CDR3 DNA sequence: TGCGCCAGCAGCAGGGGACAATTAGAGACCCAGTACTTC.

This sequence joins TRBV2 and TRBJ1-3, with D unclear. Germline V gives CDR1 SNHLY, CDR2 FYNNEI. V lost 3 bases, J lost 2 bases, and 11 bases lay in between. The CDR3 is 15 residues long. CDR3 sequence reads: CASSEVAQTGNTIYF. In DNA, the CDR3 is TGTGCCAGCAGTGAGGTAGCGCAGACTGGAAACACCATATATTTT.

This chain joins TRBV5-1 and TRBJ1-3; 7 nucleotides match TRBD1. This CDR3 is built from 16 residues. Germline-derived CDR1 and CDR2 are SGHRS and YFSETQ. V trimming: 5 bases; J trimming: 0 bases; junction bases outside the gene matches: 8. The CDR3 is CASRQGSGPSGNTIYF. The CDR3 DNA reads TGCGCCAGCAGACAGGGGTCGGGCCCCTCTGGAAACACCATATATTTT.

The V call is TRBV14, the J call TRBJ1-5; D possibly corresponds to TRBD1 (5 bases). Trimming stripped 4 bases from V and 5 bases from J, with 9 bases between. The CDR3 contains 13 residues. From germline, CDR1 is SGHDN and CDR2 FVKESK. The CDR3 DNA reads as TGTGCCAGCAGCCCGGGGGGTTATCAGCCCCAGCATTTT. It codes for CASSPGGYQPQHF.